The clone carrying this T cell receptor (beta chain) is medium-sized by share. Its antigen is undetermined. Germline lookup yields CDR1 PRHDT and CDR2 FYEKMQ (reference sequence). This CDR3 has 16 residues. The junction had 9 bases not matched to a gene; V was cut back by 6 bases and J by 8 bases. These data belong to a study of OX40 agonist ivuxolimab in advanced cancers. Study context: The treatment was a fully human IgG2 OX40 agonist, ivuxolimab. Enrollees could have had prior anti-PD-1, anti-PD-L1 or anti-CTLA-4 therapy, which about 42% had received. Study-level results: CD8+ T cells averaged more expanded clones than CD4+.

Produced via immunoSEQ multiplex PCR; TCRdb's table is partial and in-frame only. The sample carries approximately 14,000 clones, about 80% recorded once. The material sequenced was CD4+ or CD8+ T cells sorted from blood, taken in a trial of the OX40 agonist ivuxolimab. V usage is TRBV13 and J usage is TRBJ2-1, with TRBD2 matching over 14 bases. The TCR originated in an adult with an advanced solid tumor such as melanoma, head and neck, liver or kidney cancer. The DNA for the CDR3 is TGTGCCAGCAGTCCCGAAGGGACTAGCGGGAGCTATGAGCAGTTCTTC. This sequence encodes CASSPEGTSGSYEQFF. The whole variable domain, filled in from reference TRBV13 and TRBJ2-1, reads AAGVIQSPRHLIKEKRETATLKCYPIPRHDTVYWYQQGPGQDPQFLISFYEKMQSDKGSIPDRFSAQQFSDYHSELNMSSLELGDSALYFCASSPEGTSGSYEQFFGPGTRLTVL.